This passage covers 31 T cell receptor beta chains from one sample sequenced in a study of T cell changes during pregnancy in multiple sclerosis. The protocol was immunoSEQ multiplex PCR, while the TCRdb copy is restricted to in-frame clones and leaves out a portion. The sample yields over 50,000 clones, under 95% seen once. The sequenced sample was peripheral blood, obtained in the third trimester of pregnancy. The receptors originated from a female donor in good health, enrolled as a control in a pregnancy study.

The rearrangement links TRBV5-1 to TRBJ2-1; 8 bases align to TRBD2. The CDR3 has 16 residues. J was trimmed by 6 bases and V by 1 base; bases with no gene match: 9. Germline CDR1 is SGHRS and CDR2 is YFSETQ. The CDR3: CASSLLAGGRGNEQFF. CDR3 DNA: TGCGCCAGCAGCTTGTTGGCGGGGGGCCGGGGCAATGAGCAGTTCTTC.

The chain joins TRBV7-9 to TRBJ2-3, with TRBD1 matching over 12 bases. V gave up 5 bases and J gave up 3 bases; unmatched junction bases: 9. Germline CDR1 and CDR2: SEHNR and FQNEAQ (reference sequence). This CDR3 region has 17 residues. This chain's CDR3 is CASSTRVGQGATDTQYF. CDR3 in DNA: TGTGCCAGCAGCACGAGAGTGGGACAGGGGGCAACAGATACGCAGTATTTT.

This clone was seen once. The CDR3 bases are TGTGCCAGCACTGCGACAGGTCCCACTGCTGGCTACACCTTC. Translated: CASTATGPTAGYTF. The gene calls are TRBV25-1 and TRBJ1-2, with D perhaps TRBD1 (6 bases). Germline V gene data show CDR1 as MGHDK and CDR2 as SYGVNS. There are 14 residues in the CDR3. V lost 7 bases and J lost 7, with 19 bases in between.

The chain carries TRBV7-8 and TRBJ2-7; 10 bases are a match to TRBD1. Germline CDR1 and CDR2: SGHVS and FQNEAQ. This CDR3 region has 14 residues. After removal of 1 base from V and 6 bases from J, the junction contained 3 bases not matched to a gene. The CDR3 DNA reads TGTGCCAGCAGCTTAGAGAGGACAGGGGGCGAGCAGTACTTC. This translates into CASSLERTGGEQYF.

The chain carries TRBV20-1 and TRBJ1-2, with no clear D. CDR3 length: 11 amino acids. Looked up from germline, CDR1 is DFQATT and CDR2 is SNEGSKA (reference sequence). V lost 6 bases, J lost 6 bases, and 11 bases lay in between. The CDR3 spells CSAPRGHGYTF. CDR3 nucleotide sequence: TGCAGTGCCCCCCGGGGTCATGGCTACACCTTC.

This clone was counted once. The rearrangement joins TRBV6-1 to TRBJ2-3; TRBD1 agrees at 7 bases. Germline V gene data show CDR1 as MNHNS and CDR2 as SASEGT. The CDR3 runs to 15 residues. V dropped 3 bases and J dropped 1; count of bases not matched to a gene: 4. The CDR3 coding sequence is TGTGCCAGCAGTGATTACAGGGGAGGCACAGATACGCAGTATTTT. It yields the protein CASSDYRGGTDTQYF.

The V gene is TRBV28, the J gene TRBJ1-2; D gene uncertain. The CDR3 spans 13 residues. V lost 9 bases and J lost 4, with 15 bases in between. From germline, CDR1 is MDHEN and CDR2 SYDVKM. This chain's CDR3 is CASHVPQSYGYTF. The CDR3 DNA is TGTGCCAGTCACGTCCCGCAGTCCTATGGCTACACCTTC.

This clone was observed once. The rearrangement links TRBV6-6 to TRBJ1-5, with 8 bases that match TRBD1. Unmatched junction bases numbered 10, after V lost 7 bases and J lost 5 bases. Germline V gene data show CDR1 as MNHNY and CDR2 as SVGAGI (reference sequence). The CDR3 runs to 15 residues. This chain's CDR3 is CASTGQGQLYQPQHF. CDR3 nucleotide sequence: TGTGCCAGCACAGGACAGGGACAATTGTATCAGCCCCAGCATTTT.

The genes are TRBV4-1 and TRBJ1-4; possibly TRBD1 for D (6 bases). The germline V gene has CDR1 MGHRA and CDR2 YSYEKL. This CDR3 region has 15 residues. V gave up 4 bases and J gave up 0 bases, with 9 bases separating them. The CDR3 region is CASSPQGTTNEKLFF. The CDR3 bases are TGCGCCAGCAGCCCCCAGGGGACAACTAATGAAAAACTGTTTTTT.

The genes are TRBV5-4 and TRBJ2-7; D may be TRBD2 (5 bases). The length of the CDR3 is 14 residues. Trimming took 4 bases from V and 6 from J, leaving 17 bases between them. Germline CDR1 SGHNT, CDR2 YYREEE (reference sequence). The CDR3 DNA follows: TGTGCCAGCAGCCTTGGACTTCGTCCTAGCGAGCAGTACTTC. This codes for CASSLGLRPSEQYF.

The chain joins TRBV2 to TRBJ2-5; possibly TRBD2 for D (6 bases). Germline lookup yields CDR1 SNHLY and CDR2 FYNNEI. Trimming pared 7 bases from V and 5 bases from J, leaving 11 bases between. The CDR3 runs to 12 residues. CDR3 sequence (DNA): TGTGCCAGCAAGGGTGGGGGGGAGACCCAGTACTTC. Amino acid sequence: CASKGGGETQYF.

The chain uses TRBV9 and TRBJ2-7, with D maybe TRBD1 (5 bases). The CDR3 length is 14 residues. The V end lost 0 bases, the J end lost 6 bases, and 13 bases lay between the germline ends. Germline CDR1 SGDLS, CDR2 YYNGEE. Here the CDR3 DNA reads TGTGCCAGCAGCGTAGTGGCCCAGGGTGGCGAGCAGTACTTC. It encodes CASSVVAQGGEQYF.

CDR3: CASSSRTSGSTDTQYF. The CDR3 region has the DNA TGTGCCAGCAGCTCCCGGACTAGCGGGAGCACAGATACGCAGTATTTT. The V and J genes are TRBV7-2 and TRBJ2-3; 11 nucleotides line up with TRBD2. The CDR3 covers 16 residues. CDR1 SGHTA and CDR2 FQGNSA come from the germline V gene. Unmatched junction bases numbered 3, after V lost 4 bases and J lost 0 bases.

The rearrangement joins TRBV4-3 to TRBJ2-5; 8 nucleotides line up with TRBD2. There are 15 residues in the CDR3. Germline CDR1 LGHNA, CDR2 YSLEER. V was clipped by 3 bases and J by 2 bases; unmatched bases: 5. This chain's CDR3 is CASSQGLVVQETQYF. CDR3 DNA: TGCGCCAGCAGCCAGGGACTAGTGGTACAAGAGACCCAGTACTTC.

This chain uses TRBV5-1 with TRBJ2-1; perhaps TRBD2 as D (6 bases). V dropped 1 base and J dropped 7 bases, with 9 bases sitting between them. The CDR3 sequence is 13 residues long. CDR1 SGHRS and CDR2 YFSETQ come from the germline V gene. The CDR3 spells CASSLTSPNEQFF. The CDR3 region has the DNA TGCGCCAGCAGCTTGACTAGCCCTAATGAGCAGTTCTTC.

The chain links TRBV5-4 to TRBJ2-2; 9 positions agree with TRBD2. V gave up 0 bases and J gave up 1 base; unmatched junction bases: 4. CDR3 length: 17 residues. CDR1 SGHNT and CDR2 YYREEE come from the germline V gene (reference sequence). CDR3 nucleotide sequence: TGTGCCAGCAGCTTGGGGGGACTAGCTTTGAACACCGGGGAGCTGTTTTTT. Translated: CASSLGGLALNTGELFF.

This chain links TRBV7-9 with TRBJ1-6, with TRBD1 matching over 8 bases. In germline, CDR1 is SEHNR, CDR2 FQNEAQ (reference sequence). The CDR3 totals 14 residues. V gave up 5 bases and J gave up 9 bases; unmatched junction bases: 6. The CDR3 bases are TGTGCCAGCAGCCGCGGACAGGGTACTTCACCCCTCCACTTT. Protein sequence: CASSRGQGTSPLHF.

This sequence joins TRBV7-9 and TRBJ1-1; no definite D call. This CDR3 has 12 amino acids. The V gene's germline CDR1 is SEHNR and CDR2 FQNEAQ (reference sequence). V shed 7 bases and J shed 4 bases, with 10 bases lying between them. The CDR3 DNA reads TGTGCCAGCAACCCTGGAGCCACTGAAGCTTTCTTT. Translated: CASNPGATEAFF.

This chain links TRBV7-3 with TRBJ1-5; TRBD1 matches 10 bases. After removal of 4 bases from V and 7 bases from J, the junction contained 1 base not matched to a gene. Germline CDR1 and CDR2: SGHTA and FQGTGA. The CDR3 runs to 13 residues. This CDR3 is CASSWDRGQPQHF. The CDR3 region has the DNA TGTGCCAGCAGCTGGGACAGGGGCCAGCCCCAGCATTTT.

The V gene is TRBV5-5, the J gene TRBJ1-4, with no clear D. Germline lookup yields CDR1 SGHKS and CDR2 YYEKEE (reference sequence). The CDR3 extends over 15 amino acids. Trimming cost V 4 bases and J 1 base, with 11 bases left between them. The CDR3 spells CASSLTRVTNEKLFF. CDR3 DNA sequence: TGTGCCAGCAGCCTAACGCGGGTAACTAATGAAAAACTGTTTTTT.

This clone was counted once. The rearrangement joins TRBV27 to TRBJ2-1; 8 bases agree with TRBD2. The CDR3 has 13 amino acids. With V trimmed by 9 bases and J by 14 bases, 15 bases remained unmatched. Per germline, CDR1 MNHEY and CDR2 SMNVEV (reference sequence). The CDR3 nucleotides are TGTGCCAGTGGAGGCGGGGGGCCCCCCGTAGAGTTCTTC. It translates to CASGGGGPPVEFF.

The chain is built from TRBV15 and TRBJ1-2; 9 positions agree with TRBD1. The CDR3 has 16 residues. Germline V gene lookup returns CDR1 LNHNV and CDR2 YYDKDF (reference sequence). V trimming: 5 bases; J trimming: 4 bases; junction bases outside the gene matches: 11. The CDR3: CATSPPRTGVIYGYTF. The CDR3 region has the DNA TGTGCCACCAGCCCCCCAAGGACAGGGGTAATCTATGGCTACACCTTC.

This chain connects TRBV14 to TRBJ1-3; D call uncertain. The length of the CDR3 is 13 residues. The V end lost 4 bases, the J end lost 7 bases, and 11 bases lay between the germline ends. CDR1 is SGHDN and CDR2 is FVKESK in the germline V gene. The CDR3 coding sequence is TGTGCCAGCAGCCTAAATAGAGGGAACACCATATATTTT. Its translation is CASSLNRGNTIYF.

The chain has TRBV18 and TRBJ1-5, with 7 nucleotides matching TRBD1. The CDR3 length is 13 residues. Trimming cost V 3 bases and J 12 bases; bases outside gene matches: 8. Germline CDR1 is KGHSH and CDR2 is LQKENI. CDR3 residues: CASSPTKTGVQHF. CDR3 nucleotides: TGTGCCAGCTCACCCACAAAAACAGGGGTCCAGCATTTT.

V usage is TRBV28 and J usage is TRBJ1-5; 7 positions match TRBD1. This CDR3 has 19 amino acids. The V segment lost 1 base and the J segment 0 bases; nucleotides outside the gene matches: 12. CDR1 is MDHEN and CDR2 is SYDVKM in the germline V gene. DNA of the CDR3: TGTGCCAGCAGTTTATTCCGGCCCGGGACAGATTATAGCAATCAGCCCCAGCATTTT. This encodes CASSLFRPGTDYSNQPQHF.

The CDR3 loop reads CASSPRGGQGYYEQYF. As DNA, the CDR3 is TGTGCCAGCAGCCCACGGGGGGGACAGGGGTACTACGAGCAGTACTTC. V is TRBV5-4 and J is TRBJ2-7, with 10 nucleotides matching TRBD1. Germline-derived CDR1 and CDR2 are SGHNT and YYREEE (reference sequence). J lost 3 bases, V lost 4 bases, and 10 bases had no gene match. This CDR3 spans 16 amino acids.

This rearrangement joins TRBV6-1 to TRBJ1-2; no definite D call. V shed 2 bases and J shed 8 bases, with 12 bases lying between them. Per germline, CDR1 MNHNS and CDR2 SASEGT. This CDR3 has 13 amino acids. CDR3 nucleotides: TGTGCCAGCAGTGAACAAGAGATTTGGGGCTACACCTTC. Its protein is CASSEQEIWGYTF.

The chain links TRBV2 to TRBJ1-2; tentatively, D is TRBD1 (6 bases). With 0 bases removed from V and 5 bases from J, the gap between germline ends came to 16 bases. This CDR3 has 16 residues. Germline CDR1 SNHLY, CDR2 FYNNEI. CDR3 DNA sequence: TGTGCCAGCAGTGAAGCGCTTGGGGGCAGACCATATGGCTACACCTTC. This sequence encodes CASSEALGGRPYGYTF.

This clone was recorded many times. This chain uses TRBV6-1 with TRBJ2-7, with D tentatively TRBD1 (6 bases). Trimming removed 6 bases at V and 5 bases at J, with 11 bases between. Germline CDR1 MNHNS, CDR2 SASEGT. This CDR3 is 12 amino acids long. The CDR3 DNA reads TGTGCCAGCAGCTCCAGGGGTCACGAGCAGTACTTC. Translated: CASSSRGHEQYF.

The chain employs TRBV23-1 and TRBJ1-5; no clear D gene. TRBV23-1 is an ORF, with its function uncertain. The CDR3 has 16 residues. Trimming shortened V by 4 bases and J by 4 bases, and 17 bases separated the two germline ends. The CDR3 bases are TGCGCCAGCAGTCCCCCAGAAGACGGGTGGAATCAGCCCCAGCATTTT. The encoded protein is CASSPPEDGWNQPQHF.

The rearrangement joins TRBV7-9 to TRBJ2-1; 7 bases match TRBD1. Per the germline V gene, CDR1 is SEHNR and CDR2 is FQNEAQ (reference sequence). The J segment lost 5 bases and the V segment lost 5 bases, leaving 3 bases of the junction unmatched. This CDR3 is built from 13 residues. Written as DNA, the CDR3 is TGTGCCAGCAGCAGGGGACAGCACAATGAGCAGTTCTTC. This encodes CASSRGQHNEQFF.